A selection of T cell receptor beta chains follows, all from one sample in a study of cytotoxic CD8 clonotypes in ibrutinib-treated CLL. TCRdb keeps only in-frame clones here, not all; method: immunoSEQ multiplex PCR. The data contain around 140,000 clones, 70% to 90% of them singletons. This specimen was PBMCs, taken after 24 months of ibrutinib treatment. These receptors came from a human donor with chronic lymphocytic leukemia. The CDR3 runs from the conserved cysteine through the conserved F or W.

V,J,CDR3
TRBV2,TRBJ2-5,CASSLWREEEETQYF
TRBV6-5,TRBJ2-1,CASSYSKGYEQFF
TRBV18,TRBJ2-3,CASSPIVGDRPTDTQYF
TRBV7-6,TRBJ1-1,CASSDPGTEAFF
TRBV10-3,TRBJ1-2,CAISAQGVGFYGYTF
TRBV5-1,TRBJ2-3,CASSLAWGTTDTQYF
TRBV5-8,TRBJ2-3,CASSPGLAVVDTQYF
TRBV7-5,TRBJ2-7,CARRRVGQASYEQYF
TRBV7-2,TRBJ2-1,CASSPTNYNEQFF
TRBV5-1,TRBJ1-5,CASASEGLNNQPQHF